Below are 2 T cell receptor beta chains sequenced from a single sample in a study of T-cell reconstitution after alpha-beta-depleted transplantation in children. Unique molecular identifiers were used to barcode this TCRbeta library. From the PCR reads, TCRdb called clonotypes with MiXCR, one entry per CDR3 protein. In the table there are about 600,000 distinct CDR3 sequences, 23% of which are singletons. Material: PBMCs, mostly from graft donor cells, obtained 360 days after TCRalphabeta/CD19-depleted stem cell transplant. The receptors originated from a boy under two years old who had a stem cell transplant for acute myeloid leukemia, so the T cells may come from the graft donor.

This clonotype was recorded many times. The CDR3 nucleotides are TGCAGTGCTAAGTTATCTAGCTCGTGGGAGCAGTACTTC. Translation gives CSAKLSSSWEQYF. V gene TRBV20-1 combines with J gene TRBJ2-7; weak D call: TRBD2 (5 bases). The V gene lost 4 bases and the J gene lost 7 bases, with 17 bases spanning the gap. The CDR3 covers 13 residues. CDR1 DFQATT and CDR2 SNEGSKA come from the germline V gene (reference sequence).

The rearrangement uses TRBV2 and TRBJ1-5; no clear D gene. Between the trimmed V and J ends, which lost 4 bases and 9 bases, there was a span of 7 bases. Germline-derived CDR1 and CDR2 are SNHLY and FYNNEI. The CDR3 runs 11 residues. DNA of the CDR3: TGTGCCAGCAGTGGAGGTGGGCCCCAGCATTTT. Its protein is CASSGGGPQHF.